This TCR beta chain was documented in a study of T cell repertoires in cytomegalovirus infection. Whole-study results and caveats: Within the response measured ex vivo, HLA-C-restricted CMV-specific TCR beta clonotypes were dominant. There were carriers of CMV plus the relevant HLA, and cumulative public TCR beta family frequency identified them.

J lost 3 bases, V lost 5 bases, and 7 bases had no gene match. CDR1 is MNHNS, CDR2 SASEGT, per germline. This CDR3 contains 15 residues. TCRdb recomputed calls from the reads with MiXCR, one row per CDR3 protein. Counted here are hundreds of thousands of distinct CDR3 sequences, roughly a third occurring once; the ten biggest clones make up 15% to 20%. Regarding this clonotype: Its antigen is still unknown.

The material sequenced was cultured PBMCs, taken from culture after CMV antigen stimulation. The gene calls are TRBV6-1 and TRBJ1-5, with 7 bases aligning to TRBD1. This TCR came from a human donor in good health (CMV status not recorded). Some clones in this sample may be carry-over from other donors' samples. CDR3 amino acids: CASSLKTGSNQPQHF. The CDR3 DNA reads as TGTGCCAGCAGTTTAAAGACAGGGTCCAATCAGCCCCAGCATTTT.